This TCR beta chain was observed in a study of control samples from healthy donors and cancer patients. Produced via immunoSEQ multiplex PCR; TCRdb's table is partial and in-frame only. Among 180,000 or so clones, 90% to 95% were seen once, and the ten largest hold roughly 1.6%. The CDR3 extends over 15 amino acids. The V gene's germline CDR1 is MNHEY and CDR2 SVGAGI. Trimming took 5 bases from V and 1 from J; bases not matched to a gene: 4. The chain has TRBV6-5 and TRBJ1-1; the match to TRBD1 covers 10 bases. The sequence was obtained from a woman in her thirties in good health. Sequenced: blood. The CDR3 DNA sequence: TGTGCCAGCAGTAAGGACAGGGGGAGGAACACTGAAGCTTTCTTT. This sequence encodes CASSKDRGRNTEAFF.